This T cell receptor (beta chain) derives from a study of blood T cell repertoires in COVID-19. The table came from immunoSEQ multiplex PCR; TCRdb's copy has only in-frame clones and leaves some out. The sample lists some 150,000 clones, just over 85% occurring once. Germline V gives CDR1 MDHEN, CDR2 SYDVKM. The CDR3 is 16 residues long. Trimming removed 6 bases at V and 7 bases at J, with 21 bases between. The sample consisted of peripheral blood. The chain joins TRBV28 to TRBJ2-2, with D possibly matching TRBD1 (5 bases). The receptor was derived from a woman aged 55 to 70 with acute or convalescent COVID-19. The CDR3 reads CASSLGSGLLVGELFF. CDR3 sequence (DNA): TGTGCCAGCAGCTTGGGCTCAGGGCTTCTGGTCGGGGAGCTGTTTTTT. The variable domain in full, completed from reference TRBV28 and TRBJ2-2, reads DVKVTQSSRYLVKRTGEKVFLECVQDMDHENMFWYRQDPGLGLRLIYFSYDVKMKEKGDIPEGYSVSREKKERFSLILESASTNQTSMYLCASSLGSGLLVGELFFGEGSRLTVL.